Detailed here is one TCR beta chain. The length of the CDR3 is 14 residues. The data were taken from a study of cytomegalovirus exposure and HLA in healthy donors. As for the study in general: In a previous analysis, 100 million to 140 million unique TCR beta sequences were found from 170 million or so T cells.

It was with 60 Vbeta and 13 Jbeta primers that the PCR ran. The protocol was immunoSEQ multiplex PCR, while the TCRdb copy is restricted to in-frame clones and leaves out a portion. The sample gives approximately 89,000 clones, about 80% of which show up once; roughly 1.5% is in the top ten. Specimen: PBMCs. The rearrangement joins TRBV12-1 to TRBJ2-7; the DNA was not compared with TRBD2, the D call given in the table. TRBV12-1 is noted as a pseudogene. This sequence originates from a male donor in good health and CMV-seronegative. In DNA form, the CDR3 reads TGTGCCAGCAGCTTTGGGACTAGCGGGTACGAGCAGTACTTC. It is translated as CASSFGTSGYEQYF.